The 20 T cell receptor beta chains presented below share a single source sample, sequenced in a study of beta chain features in type 1 diabetes. Study-level results: Within each of all four CD4+ subsets, Type 1 diabetes patients had TCRB CDR3s that were moderately but significantly shorter.

For these receptors, no antigen is known. As every portion of the isolated RNA was reverse transcribed, the sequencing read expressed TCRB transcripts. Sequenced by immunoSEQ multiplex PCR; TCRdb stores in-frame clones only, minus some. The data show about 340,000 clones, about 13% seen once. What was sequenced was naive CD4+ T cells from blood. The receptors originated from a woman between 18 and 30 years old with type 1 diabetes.

V and J are TRBV7-9 and TRBJ2-7, with 8 bases lining up with TRBD2. V lost 5 bases and J lost 2; bases outside the gene matches: 5. Looked up from germline, CDR1 is SEHNR and CDR2 is FQNEAQ (reference sequence). This CDR3 spans 14 amino acids. The DNA for the CDR3 is TGTGCCAGCAGCGATAGCGGGAATACCTACGAGCAGTACGTC. Translating gives CASSDSGNTYEQYV.

This clone was detected only a few times. V usage is TRBV7-9 and J usage is TRBJ2-5; D gene uncertain. The CDR3 extends over 13 amino acids. The germline V gene encodes CDR1 SEHNR and CDR2 FQNEAQ (reference sequence). V dropped 2 bases and J dropped 4 bases, with 8 bases sitting between them. CDR3 region: CASSLPVPETQYF. CDR3 DNA sequence: TGTGCCAGCAGCTTACCGGTTCCAGAGACCCAGTACTTC.

This clone was counted between two and nine times. The rearrangement joins TRBV6-5 to TRBJ2-5; weak D call: TRBD2 (6 bases). Trimming pared 1 base from V and 5 bases from J, leaving 14 bases between. From germline, CDR1 is MNHEY and CDR2 SVGAGI. The CDR3 runs to 15 residues. The CDR3 protein is CASSYWAGLSETQYF. For the CDR3, the DNA is TGTGCCAGCAGTTACTGGGCGGGACTGAGTGAGACCCAGTACTTC.

V and J are TRBV9 and TRBJ2-1; TRBD1 agrees at 9 bases. The CDR3 is 15 residues long. Germline V gene data show CDR1 as SGDLS and CDR2 as YYNGEE. The V gene end was trimmed by 2 bases and the J gene end by 5 bases; junction bases not matched to a gene: 5. The CDR3: CASSVTGQGNNEQFF. The CDR3 nucleotides read TGTGCCAGCAGCGTTACGGGACAGGGTAACAATGAGCAGTTCTTC.

This sequence joins TRBV19 and TRBJ2-1, with D tentatively TRBD2 (6 bases). This CDR3 spans 14 amino acids. Germline CDR1 and CDR2: LNHDA and SQIVND (reference sequence). Trimming cost V 5 bases and J 6 bases, with 14 bases left between them. The CDR3 DNA follows: TGTGCCAGTAGTTTATTGGGGGAGGCCAATGAGCAGTTCTTC. Amino acids: CASSLLGEANEQFF.

The chain uses TRBV18 and TRBJ1-1, with D uncertain. This CDR3 is 12 amino acids long. V gave up 2 bases and J gave up 7 bases, with 8 bases separating them. Germline V gene sequence: CDR1 KGHSH, CDR2 LQKENI. The CDR3 sequence: CASSPSTDEAFF. The CDR3, as DNA: TGTGCCAGCTCACCATCAACAGATGAAGCTTTCTTT.

This clone was picked up a small number of times. The chain joins TRBV11-3 to TRBJ1-4, with D tentatively TRBD1 (6 bases). Germline loops: CDR1 SGHNT, CDR2 YENEEA. The V end lost 5 bases, the J end lost 8 bases, and 9 bases lay between the germline ends. The CDR3 totals 12 residues. The CDR3 DNA reads TGTGCCAGCAGCGGGACAATAGAAAAACTGTTTTTT. Translating gives CASSGTIEKLFF.

This clone turned up a few times. The chain employs TRBV2 and TRBJ2-3; no clear D gene. The V end was cut by 7 bases, the J end by 6 bases, with 11 bases between. The CDR3 consists of 12 residues. The V gene's germline CDR1 is SNHLY and CDR2 FYNNEI. The DNA for the CDR3 is TGTGCCAGCACCCTAGGTTTGGATACGCAGTATTTT. It is translated as CASTLGLDTQYF.

This chain uses TRBV13 with TRBJ2-3, with a tentative D call TRBD2 (5 bases). This CDR3 has 17 residues. Trimming shortened V by 1 base and J by 0 bases, and 14 bases separated the two germline ends. CDR1 is PRHDT and CDR2 is FYEKMQ in the germline V gene (reference sequence). Here the CDR3 DNA reads TGTGCCAGCAGCTTAGCCGCTGGACTTACTAGCACAGATACGCAGTATTTT. This codes for CASSLAAGLTSTDTQYF.

The rearrangement links TRBV5-1 to TRBJ2-7; weak D call: TRBD1 (5 bases). V lost 4 bases and J 0 bases, leaving 20 bases between the germline ends. This CDR3 comprises 17 residues. Germline V gene lookup returns CDR1 SGHRS and CDR2 YFSETQ. The DNA of the CDR3 is TGCGCCAGCAGCGCGACCCCAACAGGCCATAGCTCCTACGAGCAGTACTTC. As protein: CASSATPTGHSSYEQYF.

The rearrangement joins TRBV18 to TRBJ2-3; 10 bases fit TRBD2. The ends lost 3 bases at V and 4 bases at J; junction bases unmatched: 7. There are 16 residues in the CDR3. In germline, CDR1 is KGHSH, CDR2 LQKENI. CDR3 residues: CASSPSSGSFADTQYF. CDR3 nucleotide sequence: TGTGCCAGCTCACCCTCTAGCGGGAGTTTCGCAGATACGCAGTATTTT.

The chain employs TRBV4-3 and TRBJ1-2, with D maybe TRBD1 (6 bases). Germline CDR1 LGHNA, CDR2 YSLEER. Trimming left V 0 bases short and J 7 bases short, with 15 bases between. This CDR3 has 15 amino acids. CDR3 DNA sequence: TGCGCCAGCAGCCAAGAAGGTCTGGGGGCCGGTGGCTACACCTTC. This translates into CASSQEGLGAGGYTF.

The chain joins TRBV28 to TRBJ2-3, with TRBD2 matching over 9 bases. V lost 10 bases to trimming and J lost 0 bases; unmatched junction nucleotides: 8. The CDR3 totals 15 residues. Germline values: CDR1 MDHEN, CDR2 SYDVKM. CDR3 in DNA: TGTGCCACCATGGCTAGCGGGATGAGCACAGATACGCAGTATTTT. This sequence encodes CATMASGMSTDTQYF.

The table lists this clone with a few counts. The chain is built from TRBV29-1 and TRBJ1-1, with 10 bases matching TRBD1. V trimming: 4 bases; J trimming: 0 bases; junction bases outside the gene matches: 2. The germline CDR1 and CDR2 sequences are SQVTM and ANQGSEA. The CDR3 has 14 residues. CDR3 DNA sequence: TGCAGCGTTGGACAGGGGGCTTTGAACACTGAAGCTTTCTTT. Residues: CSVGQGALNTEAFF.

This clone was observed a few times. The CDR3 nucleotides are TGTGCCAGCAGCTTACAAGGGACACCGGGAGGGGAGACCCAGTACTTC. Translated: CASSLQGTPGGETQYF. This sequence joins TRBV7-3 and TRBJ2-5; TRBD2 matches at 8 bases. The trim removed 2 bases at V and 5 bases at J, leaving 10 bases unmatched. CDR3 size: 16 residues. Germline V gene sequence: CDR1 SGHTA, CDR2 FQGTGA.

The genes are TRBV7-2 and TRBJ2-7; 9 bases map to TRBD2. This CDR3 is 13 amino acids long. V lost 5 bases and J lost 6; bases outside the gene matches: 5. Per the germline V gene, CDR1 is SGHTA and CDR2 is FQGNSA. CDR3 in amino acids: CASSDQAGGEQYF. As DNA, the CDR3 is TGTGCCAGCAGCGACCAAGCGGGAGGCGAGCAGTACTTC.

The V call is TRBV7-2, the J call TRBJ2-7; the match to TRBD1 covers 7 bases. Germline assignment: CDR1 SGHTA and CDR2 FQGNSA. Trimming cost V 3 bases and J 4 bases; bases outside gene matches: 3. The CDR3 extends over 13 amino acids. The CDR3 here is CASSFTGVYEQYF. The CDR3 DNA reads as TGTGCCAGCAGCTTTACAGGGGTATACGAGCAGTACTTC.

The chain employs TRBV4-3 and TRBJ2-5; tentative D call: TRBD2 (7 bases). The length of the CDR3 is 15 residues. Trimming took 0 bases from V and 1 from J, leaving 9 bases between them. CDR1 is LGHNA and CDR2 is YSLEER in the germline V gene. DNA for the CDR3: TGCGCCAGCAGCCAAGACGGGGGGCCCCAAGAGACCCAGTACTTC. It encodes CASSQDGGPQETQYF.

The chain combines TRBV4-1 with TRBJ2-7; TRBD2 matches at 14 bases. The ends lost 0 bases at V and 2 bases at J; junction bases unmatched: 3. The CDR3 has 17 residues. CDR1 and CDR2 from the germline V gene are MGHRA and YSYEKL. CDR3 residues: CASSQDGTSGRTYEQYF. CDR3 sequence (DNA): TGCGCCAGCAGCCAAGATGGGACTAGCGGGAGAACCTACGAGCAGTACTTC.

This clone was seen a handful of times. The chain uses TRBV7-3 and TRBJ2-6, with TRBD1 matching over 7 bases. V dropped 6 bases and J dropped 4; count of bases not matched to a gene: 6. The CDR3 loop spans 15 amino acids. Per germline, CDR1 SGHTA and CDR2 FQGTGA. The CDR3 protein is CASSPTGAGANVLTF. The CDR3 DNA reads as TGTGCCAGCAGTCCTACAGGGGCAGGGGCCAACGTCCTGACTTTC.